The sequence of this T cell receptor (beta chain) was determined in a study of cytomegalovirus exposure and HLA in healthy donors. The PCR used 60 Vbeta and 13 Jbeta primers. Some clones are missing from TCRdb's copy, which holds only in-frame ones; the method was immunoSEQ multiplex PCR. Of about 300,000 clones listed, more than 80% are singletons. Concerning this clone itself: What it recognizes is unknown.

Findings of the study overall: The analysis excluded some indistinguishable V segments, including TRBV6-2 and TRBV6-3. According to an earlier analysis, most TCR beta V segments yielded productive rearrangements about 87% or about 30% of the time.

After removal of 7 bases from V and 2 bases from J, the junction contained 7 bases not matched to a gene. Germline V gives CDR1 MDHEN, CDR2 SYDVKM. CDR3 size: 15 residues. This rearrangement joins TRBV28 to TRBJ1-5, with 8 positions matching TRBD1. The source of this sequence is a man between 40 and 49 years old in good health and CMV-seropositive. The sequenced sample consisted of PBMCs. The CDR3 nucleotides are TGTGCCAGCACCCTACTGACAGGGGGCAATCAGCCCCAGCATTTT. Translating gives CASTLLTGGNQPQHF.